These T cell receptor beta chains were read from a single sample in a study of T cells in Graves' hyperthyroidism and ophthalmopathy. TCRdb independently ran MiXCR on the multiplex PCR reads; one entry per CDR3 protein. The sample shows hundreds of thousands of distinct CDR3 sequences, approximately 14% of them seen only once. Material: blood. These receptors were taken from a woman younger than 35 with Graves' hyperthyroidism. Both conserved end residues are part of each CDR3. D genes are given only for firm matches. Only some rows state a clone size, as once, few, many or a class for expanded clones.

D gene	J gene	clone size	V gene	CDR3 protein	CDR3 DNA
NA	TRBJ2-7	many	TRBV29-1	CSIWTDLYEQYF	TGCAGCATCTGGACGGACCTCTACGAGCAGTACTTC
NA	TRBJ2-3	NA	TRBV29-1	CSVERDTSSTDTQYF	TGCAGCGTTGAGCGGGACACTTCTAGCACAGATACGCAGTATTTT
NA	TRBJ2-1	many	TRBV6-1	CASSLRDPPLDRNEQFF	TGTGCCAGCAGTCTACGGGACCCGCCGCTCGATCGCAATGAGCAGTTCTTC
NA	TRBJ2-2	few	TRBV12-3/TRBV12-4	CASSLGRDGTGELFF	TGTGCCAGCAGTTTAGGCAGGGACGGCACCGGGGAGCTGTTTTTT
NA	TRBJ2-1	many	TRBV2	CASSEIGVLIEVEEQFF	TGTGCCAGCAGTGAAATCGGAGTCCTGATCGAAGTCGAGGAGCAGTTCTTC
TRBD2	TRBJ2-7	NA	TRBV28	CASSPGLAESREGQYF	TGTGCCAGCAGTCCGGGACTAGCGGAGTCCAGAGAAGGGCAGTACTTC
TRBD1	TRBJ2-7	many	TRBV7-3	CASSLFTGGAEQYF	TGTGCCAGCAGCTTATTCACAGGGGGCGCCGAGCAGTACTTC
NA	TRBJ2-3	many	TRBV27	CASSVTASTDTQYF	TGTGCCAGCAGCGTCACGGCTAGCACAGATACGCAGTATTTT
NA	TRBJ1-2	NA	TRBV9	CASSEGGAKAGYTF	TGTGCCAGCAGCGAGGGGGGGGCTAAAGCAGGCTACACCTTC
TRBD1	TRBJ1-5	many	TRBV2	CASWEGQGINQPQHF	TGTGCCAGCTGGGAGGGACAGGGAATAAATCAGCCCCAGCATTTT
TRBD1	TRBJ1-2	NA	TRBV20-1	CSAPTGGYGYTF	TGCAGTGCTCCCACAGGGGGCTATGGCTACACCTTC
TRBD2	TRBJ2-4	many	TRBV5-6	CASSTGLAGGPDDIQYF	TGTGCCAGCAGCACTGGACTAGCGGGAGGGCCAGATGACATTCAGTACTTC
TRBD1	TRBJ1-1	many	TRBV29-1	CSVDGQGGTEAFF	TGCAGCGTTGATGGGCAGGGGGGCACTGAAGCTTTCTTT
TRBD1	TRBJ2-1	few	TRBV20-1	CSAEDRGNEQFF	TGCAGTGCAGAGGACAGGGGGAACGAGCAGTTCTTC
NA	TRBJ2-5	few	TRBV10-3	CAISMGYQETQYF	TGTGCCATCAGTATGGGATATCAAGAGACCCAGTACTTC
NA	TRBJ1-1	many	TRBV5-1	CASSLEGREFDKAFF	TGCGCCAGCAGCTTGGAGGGACGAGAGTTCGACAAAGCTTTCTTT
NA	TRBJ2-6	few	TRBV30	CACPPKHRAGANVLTF	TGTGCCTGTCCACCCAAACACAGGGCTGGGGCCAACGTCCTGACTTTC
NA	TRBJ1-2	many	TRBV30	CAWSVPLGSGGYGYTF	TGTGCCTGGAGTGTACCCCTCGGATCTGGGGGCTATGGCTACACCTTC
NA	TRBJ2-7	NA	TRBV5-8	CASRDRGFYEQYF	TGTGCCAGCAGGGACAGAGGCTTCTACGAGCAGTACTTC
NA	TRBJ2-7	many	TRBV4-1	CASSLTGTQMYEQYF	TGCGCCAGCAGCCTCACCGGGACCCAAATGTACGAGCAGTACTTC
NA	TRBJ1-1	NA	TRBV19	CASSIWGAANTEAFF	TGTGCCAGTAGTATCTGGGGGGCAGCAAACACTGAAGCTTTCTTT
NA	TRBJ1-1	NA	TRBV6-2/TRBV6-3	CASSRTTNTEAFF	TGTGCCAGCAGCCGCACCACAAACACTGAAGCTTTCTTT
TRBD2	TRBJ2-1	many	TRBV11-1	CASSADPRLAGKNNEQFF	TGTGCCAGCAGCGCTGATCCCCGACTAGCGGGAAAGAACAATGAGCAGTTCTTC
NA	TRBJ1-1	NA	TRBV19	CASSWRGETEAFF	TGTGCCAGTAGTTGGAGGGGTGAGACTGAAGCTTTCTTT
NA	TRBJ1-1	NA	TRBV30	CAWSEGIGLNTEAFF	TGTGCCTGGAGTGAGGGGATTGGGTTGAACACTGAAGCTTTCTTT
TRBD1	TRBJ2-5	many	TRBV18	CASSLVGQGIETQYF	TGTGCCAGCTCACTGGTCGGACAGGGAATAGAGACCCAGTACTTC
NA	TRBJ2-3	NA	TRBV10-3	CATREGTDTQYF	TGTGCCACCAGAGAAGGGACAGATACGCAGTATTTT
NA	TRBJ2-7	many	TRBV5-1	CASSFPEGSYEQYF	TGCGCCAGCAGCTTCCCCGAGGGCTCCTACGAGCAGTACTTC
NA	TRBJ2-7	NA	TRBV7-9	CASSLWGFEQYF	TGTGCCAGCAGCTTATGGGGTTTCGAGCAGTACTTC
TRBD1	TRBJ1-5	NA	TRBV6-2/TRBV6-3	CASSDRGLRNQPQHF	TGTGCCAGCAGCGACAGGGGGCTCCGCAATCAGCCCCAGCATTTT
NA	TRBJ1-5	few	TRBV2	CASSVAGYSNQPQHF	TGTGCCAGCAGTGTGGCTGGGTATAGCAATCAGCCCCAGCATTTT
NA	TRBJ1-6	few	TRBV28	CASSSKGTFPSLALHF	TGTGCCAGCAGTTCCAAGGGGACATTCCCCTCTTTGGCCCTCCACTTT
NA	TRBJ2-3	NA	TRBV5-5	CASSSDGGADTQYF	TGTGCCAGCAGCTCCGACGGAGGGGCAGATACGCAGTATTTT
TRBD2	TRBJ2-1	NA	TRBV30	CACPPAGRGYNEQFF	TGTGCCTGCCCCCCAGCCGGGAGGGGGTACAATGAGCAGTTCTTC
NA	TRBJ1-1	few	TRBV29-1	CSVEDGTEAFF	TGCAGCGTTGAAGATGGAACTGAAGCTTTCTTT
NA	TRBJ1-2	NA	TRBV19	CASSIQGNEFYGYTF	TGTGCCAGTAGTATACAGGGGAACGAATTCTATGGCTACACCTTC